The 7 T cell receptor beta chains given below trace back to one sample, sequenced in a study of blood T cell repertoires in COVID-19. Sequenced by immunoSEQ multiplex PCR; TCRdb stores in-frame clones only, minus some. This table holds 200,000 to 250,000 clones, 80% found once. Sequenced sample: peripheral blood. These receptors originate from a woman aged 70-85 years with acute or convalescent COVID-19.

This clone occurred once. The J gene is TRBJ1-3, the V gene TRBV6-1; no firm D call. Germline V gene sequence: CDR1 MNHNS, CDR2 SASEGT. V shed 0 bases and J shed 1 base, with 10 bases lying between them. This CDR3 has 16 amino acids. The CDR3 bases are TGTGCCAGCAGTGAAGCGCAACAGATTTCTGGAAACACCATATATTTT. This encodes CASSEAQQISGNTIYF.

The chain carries TRBV7-9 and TRBJ1-6, with unresolved D. With 2 bases removed from V and 10 bases from J, the gap between germline ends came to 12 bases. Germline V lookup: CDR1 SEHNR, CDR2 FQNEAQ (reference sequence). The CDR3 has 14 residues. The CDR3 reads CASSLTGMGSPLHF. The CDR3 DNA reads as TGTGCCAGCAGCTTAACCGGGATGGGATCACCCCTCCACTTT.

This sequence joins TRBV5-1 and TRBJ2-2; 7 bases match TRBD2. Losses at the gene ends were 3 bases for V and 4 bases for J; bases not matched to a gene: 6. The CDR3 is 15 residues long. Germline V lookup: CDR1 SGHRS, CDR2 YFSETQ. This CDR3 is CASSSLGTTTGELFF. DNA for the CDR3: TGCGCCAGCAGCTCCTTAGGGACTACCACCGGGGAGCTGTTTTTT.

The rearrangement uses TRBV19 and TRBJ2-3; the D gene is possibly TRBD1 (5 bases). CDR1 and CDR2 (germline): LNHDA, SQIVND (reference sequence). This CDR3 spans 15 amino acids. The germline V and J ends were trimmed by 5 bases and 2 bases, with 14 bases remaining between them. DNA for the CDR3: TGTGCCAGTAGTGCCCAGGGCTTTTACACAGATACGCAGTATTTT. This sequence encodes CASSAQGFYTDTQYF. Full variable domain (outside the CDR3, taken from reference TRBV19 and TRBJ2-3): DGGITQSPKYLFRKEGQNVTLSCEQNLNHDAMYWYRQDPGQGLRLIYYSQIVNDFQKGDIAEGYSVSREKKESFPLTVTSAQKNPTAFYLCASSAQGFYTDTQYFGPGTRLTVL.

The genes are TRBV3-1 (or the pseudogene TRBV3-2) and TRBJ2-5; 13 nucleotides align to TRBD2. V was pared by 2 bases and J by 3 bases, with 3 bases of the junction left unmatched. The length of the CDR3 is 16 residues. Germline V lookup: CDR1 LGHDT, CDR2 YNNKEL (reference sequence). The CDR3, as DNA: TGTGCCAGCAGCCAACGGACTAGCGGGGGAAAAGAGACCCAGTACTTC. Translation gives CASSQRTSGGKETQYF.

The chain carries TRBV2 and TRBJ2-6, with 7 bases aligning to TRBD2. This CDR3 has 17 amino acids. Germline loops: CDR1 SNHLY, CDR2 FYNNEI. V lost 0 bases and J lost 4; bases outside the gene matches: 6. The CDR3 loop reads CASSEARTRSGANVLTF. The CDR3 coding sequence is TGTGCCAGCAGTGAAGCAAGGACTAGGTCGGGGGCCAACGTCCTGACTTTC.

The table lists this clone with a few counts. The CDR3, as DNA: TGCGCCAGCAGCTTCCCAGGGGCTAATGAAAAACTGTTTTTT. It is translated as CASSFPGANEKLFF. The rearrangement uses TRBV5-1 and TRBJ1-4; a weak D match, TRBD1 (6 bases). The V gene lost 2 bases and the J gene lost 3 bases, with 8 bases spanning the gap. From germline, CDR1 is SGHRS and CDR2 YFSETQ. The CDR3 extends over 14 amino acids.